The 6 T cell receptor beta chains listed next were all sequenced from one sample in a study of response to subunit inactivated influenza vaccine. TCRdb reprocessed the RT-PCR reads with MiXCR, giving one entry per CDR3 protein. The data hold about 570,000 distinct CDR3 sequences, with around 11% observed a single time. The sample was also linked to a second study, of T cells expressing NK-cell markers. That source adds: The cDNA for TCR beta came from 5'RACE template switching with UMIs.

Source: PBMCs from blood, taken on the day of vaccination. All receptors come from a man over 45 who received an inactivated influenza vaccine.

This clonotype showed up many times. J is TRBJ2-1 and V is TRBV28; D is possibly TRBD2 (5 bases). Between the trimmed V and J ends, which lost 6 bases and 2 bases, there was a span of 11 bases. The CDR3 has 14 residues. Germline-derived CDR1 and CDR2 are MDHEN and SYDVKM. CDR3 loop: CASRVPGAYNEQFF. The CDR3 nucleotides are TGTGCCAGCAGGGTTCCCGGGGCCTACAATGAGCAGTTCTTC.

The CDR3 here is CASSPPMGGETQYF. The CDR3 coding sequence is TGTGCCAGCTCACCACCGATGGGGGGGGAGACCCAGTACTTC. The rearrangement links TRBV18 to TRBJ2-5, with TRBD2 matching 7 bases. Germline V lookup: CDR1 KGHSH, CDR2 LQKENI. This CDR3 contains 14 residues. V shed 0 bases and J 5 bases; nucleotides not matched to a gene: 3.

The chain links TRBV6-5 to TRBJ1-2; D uncertain. Germline assignment: CDR1 MNHEY and CDR2 SVGAGI. V was cut by 2 bases and J by 4 bases, with 14 bases left in between. The CDR3 consists of 15 residues. CDR3 DNA: TGTGCCAGCAGTTACGGGTTCGAAAACCCCTATGGCTACACCTTC. Translated, it gives CASSYGFENPYGYTF.

The chain joins TRBV7-9 to TRBJ2-7, with D uncertain. The germline gives CDR1 SEHNR, CDR2 FQNEAQ (reference sequence). Trimming cost V 5 bases and J 6 bases, with 14 bases left between them. The CDR3 is 13 amino acids. CDR3 amino acids: CASSQVAGGEQYF. CDR3 coding DNA: TGTGCCAGCAGCCAAGTAGCCGGCGGCGAGCAGTACTTC.

This clonotype was picked up many times. The chain couples TRBV7-2 to TRBJ1-2; D not resolved. V was trimmed by 0 bases and J by 10 bases, leaving 12 bases between them. The CDR3 is 13 residues long. Per germline, CDR1 SGHTA and CDR2 FQGNSA. CDR3: CASSLAGFLDYTF. CDR3 coding DNA: TGTGCCAGCAGCTTAGCGGGGTTCTTGGACTACACCTTC.

The chain joins TRBV24-1 to TRBJ2-7, with D possibly TRBD1 on 5 matching bases. V lost 5 bases to trimming and J lost 1 base, with 8 bases between them. The CDR3 extends over 13 amino acids. Per germline, CDR1 KGHDR and CDR2 SFDVKD. CDR3 bases: TGTGCCACCAGTGTAACAGGATCCTACGAGCAGTACTTC. This codes for CATSVTGSYEQYF.